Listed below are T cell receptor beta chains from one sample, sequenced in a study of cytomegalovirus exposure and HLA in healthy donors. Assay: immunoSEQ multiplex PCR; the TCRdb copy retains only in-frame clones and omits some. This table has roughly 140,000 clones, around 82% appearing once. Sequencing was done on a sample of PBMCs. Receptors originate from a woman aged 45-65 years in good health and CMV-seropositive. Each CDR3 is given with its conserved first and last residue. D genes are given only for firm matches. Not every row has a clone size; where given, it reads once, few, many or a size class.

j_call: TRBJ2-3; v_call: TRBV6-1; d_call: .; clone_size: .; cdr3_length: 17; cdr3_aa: CASSVGQLAPLGDTQYF; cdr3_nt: TGTGCCAGCAGTGTGGGCCAACTAGCTCCCCTCGGGGATACGCAGTATTTT
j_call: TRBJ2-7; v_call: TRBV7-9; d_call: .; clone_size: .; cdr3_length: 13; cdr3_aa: CASGRENTYEQYF; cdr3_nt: TGTGCCAGTGGCAGGGAAAATACCTACGAGCAGTACTTC
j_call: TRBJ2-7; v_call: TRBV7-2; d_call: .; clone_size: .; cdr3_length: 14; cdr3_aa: CASSRGASSFEQYF; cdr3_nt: TGTGCCAGCAGCCGGGGGGCCTCCTCTTTCGAGCAGTACTTC
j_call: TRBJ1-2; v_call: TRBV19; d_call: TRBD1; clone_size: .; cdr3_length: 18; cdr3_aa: CASSIGTGPSLANYGYTF; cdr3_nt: TGTGCCAGTAGTATTGGGACAGGGCCGAGTCTGGCTAACTATGGCTACACCTTC
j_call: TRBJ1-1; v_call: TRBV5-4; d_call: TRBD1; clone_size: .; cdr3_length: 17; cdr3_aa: CASSLGYGGTANTEAFF; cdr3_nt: TGTGCCAGCAGCTTGGGGTATGGGGGGACAGCCAACACTGAAGCTTTCTTT
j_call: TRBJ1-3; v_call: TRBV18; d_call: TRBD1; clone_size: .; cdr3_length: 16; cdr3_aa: CASSPSSTGSGNTIYF; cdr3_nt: TGTGCCAGCTCACCAAGTTCGACAGGGTCTGGAAACACCATATATTTT
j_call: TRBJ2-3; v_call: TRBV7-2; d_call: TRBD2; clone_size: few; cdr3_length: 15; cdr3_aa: CASSLKAGGTDTQYF; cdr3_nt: TGTGCCAGCAGCTTAAAAGCGGGGGGAACAGATACGCAGTATTTT
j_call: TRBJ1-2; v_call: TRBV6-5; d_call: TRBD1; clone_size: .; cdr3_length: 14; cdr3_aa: CASSGRDRGRGYTF; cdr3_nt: TGTGCCAGCAGTGGCCGGGACAGGGGTCGTGGCTACACCTTC
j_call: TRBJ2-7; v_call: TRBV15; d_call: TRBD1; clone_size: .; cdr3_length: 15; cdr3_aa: CATSRDTGQGYEQYF; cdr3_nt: TGTGCCACCAGCAGAGATACCGGACAGGGCTACGAGCAGTACTTC
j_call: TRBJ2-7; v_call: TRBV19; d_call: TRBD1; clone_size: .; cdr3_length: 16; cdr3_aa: CASSPGDRLNIHEQYF; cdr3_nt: TGTGCCAGTAGTCCCGGGGACAGGCTAAATATCCACGAGCAGTACTTC
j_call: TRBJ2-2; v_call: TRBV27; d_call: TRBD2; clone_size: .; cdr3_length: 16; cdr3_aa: CASRPGTGGVTGELFF; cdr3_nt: TGTGCCAGCAGACCTGGGACGGGGGGGGTAACCGGGGAGCTGTTTTTT
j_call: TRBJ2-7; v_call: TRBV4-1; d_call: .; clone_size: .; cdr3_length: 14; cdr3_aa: CASSQGQDPYEQYF; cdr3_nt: TGCGCCAGCAGCCAAGGACAGGACCCCTACGAGCAGTACTTC
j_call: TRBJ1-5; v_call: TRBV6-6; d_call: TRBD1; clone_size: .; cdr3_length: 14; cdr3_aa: CASSRGQGVEPQHF; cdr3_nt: TGTGCCAGCAGTAGGGGACAGGGGGTTGAGCCCCAGCATTTT